The 5 T cell receptor beta chains given below trace back to one sample, sequenced in a study of cytomegalovirus exposure and HLA in healthy donors. Primers for the PCR totalled 60 Vbeta and 13 Jbeta. Profiling relied on immunoSEQ multiplex PCR, and the TCRdb table lists in-frame clones only, not all of them. The table has 150,000 to 200,000 clones, roughly 90% seen once. Sample: PBMCs. These receptors originate from a boy younger than 10 in good health and CMV-seronegative.

V and J are TRBV4-1 and TRBJ2-1, with TRBD2 matching over 8 bases. The CDR3 contains 15 residues. Germline CDR1 and CDR2: MGHRA and YSYEKL. V gave up 1 base and J gave up 7 bases; unmatched junction bases: 6. The DNA for the CDR3 is TGCGCCAGCAGCCAAGCCGGCGGGGGGTGGAATGAGCAGTTCTTC. Amino acid sequence: CASSQAGGGWNEQFF.

The chain employs TRBV5-1 and TRBJ2-5; TRBD1 aligns across 8 bases. The J call may be mistaken, given a closer DNA end match to TRBJ2-7. The CDR3 has 18 residues. Germline values: CDR1 SGHRS, CDR2 YFSETQ. CDR3 residues: CASTGGRVLRQGMYEQYF. In DNA form, the CDR3 reads TGCGCCAGCACTGGGGGACGCGTCTTAAGACAGGGGATGTACGAGCAGTACTTC.

The chain links TRBV28 to TRBJ1-5, with D possibly TRBD1 on 6 matching bases. The germline V gene has CDR1 MDHEN and CDR2 SYDVKM. Between the trimmed V and J ends, which lost 5 bases and 5 bases, there was a span of 13 bases. There are 14 residues in the CDR3. CDR3: CASSLTGGHQPQHF. As DNA, the CDR3 is TGTGCCAGCAGTCTCACCGGGGGGCATCAGCCCCAGCATTTT.

This clone came up a few times. This sequence joins TRBV12-2 and TRBJ2-5; TRBD2 is the table's D call and was not checked against the DNA. TRBV12-2 is described as a pseudogene. The CDR3 sequence is 19 residues long. Here the CDR3 reads CASRLARASGEGCQETQYF. The CDR3 region has the DNA TGTGCAAGTCGCTTAGCGAGGGCTAGCGGGGAGGGATGCCAAGAGACCCAGTACTTC.

This chain links TRBV5-4 with TRBJ2-7; perhaps TRBD2 as D (6 bases). V was shortened by 4 bases and J by 5 bases, with 13 bases between the two germline ends. Germline-derived CDR1 and CDR2 are SGHNT and YYREEE (reference sequence). This CDR3 has 13 amino acids. CDR3 DNA sequence: TGTGCCAGCAGCCCGGGGGACCTAGACGAGCAGTACTTC. It translates to CASSPGDLDEQYF.